This T cell receptor beta chain derives from a study of PD-1 blockade in mismatch repair-deficient tumors. Study-wide context: Patients had approximately 12 mismatch repair-deficient cancer types, all previously treated and progressing.

Germline CDR1 SGHTA, CDR2 FQGTGA. The CDR3 length is 14 residues. Unmatched junction bases numbered 3, after V lost 7 bases and J lost 1 base. The study's findings and limits: Tumor-resident clones, often absent from pretreatment blood, expanded after pembrolizumab and then contracted.

The table came from immunoSEQ multiplex PCR; TCRdb's copy has only in-frame clones and leaves some out. The sample holds tens of thousands of clones, roughly 83% seen once. Notes on this clone: Its antigen is undetermined.

The TCR comes from an adult with mismatch repair-deficient cancer. This chain joins TRBV7-3 and TRBJ2-7; TRBD2 matches 11 bases. Sequencing was performed on PBMCs, taken before pembrolizumab treatment. The CDR3 loop is CASKTSGASYEQYF. The CDR3 DNA follows: TGTGCCAGCAAGACTAGCGGGGCATCCTACGAGCAGTACTTC.